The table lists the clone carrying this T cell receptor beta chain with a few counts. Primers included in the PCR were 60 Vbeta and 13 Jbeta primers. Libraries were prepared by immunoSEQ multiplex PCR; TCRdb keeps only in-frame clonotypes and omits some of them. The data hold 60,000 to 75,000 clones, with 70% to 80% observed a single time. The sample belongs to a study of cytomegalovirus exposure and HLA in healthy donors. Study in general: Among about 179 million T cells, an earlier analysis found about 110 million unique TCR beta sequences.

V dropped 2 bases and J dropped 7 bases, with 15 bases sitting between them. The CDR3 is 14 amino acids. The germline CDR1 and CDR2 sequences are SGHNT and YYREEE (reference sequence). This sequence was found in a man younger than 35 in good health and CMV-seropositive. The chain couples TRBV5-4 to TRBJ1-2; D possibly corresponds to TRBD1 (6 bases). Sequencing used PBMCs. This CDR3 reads CASSLGVGAAGYTF. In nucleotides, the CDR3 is TGTGCCAGCAGCTTAGGAGTGGGGGCGGCTGGCTACACCTTC.